This TCR beta chain emerged from a study of T cell responses to AZD1222 COVID-19 vaccine. Findings of the study overall: Within unmutated variant regions lay the reported targets of nearly half of spike-specific TCRs. Repertoires were sampled only after the peak T cell response. Two AZD1222 doses significantly raised spike-specific TCR breadth and depth over controls.

For this clone: Antigen specificity is unknown.

V was shortened by 5 bases and J by 2 bases, with 13 bases between the two germline ends. The germline CDR1 and CDR2 sequences are LNHDA and SQIVND (reference sequence). CDR3 size: 15 residues. Assay used: immunoSEQ multiplex PCR; TCRdb lists only in-frame clones, some missing. Counted here are under 150,000 clones, around 94% occurring once; the ten biggest clones make up about a tenth. The sequenced sample was peripheral blood, obtained 28 days after the second AZD1222 dose. J is TRBJ1-5 and V is TRBV19; no reliable D call. This receptor was obtained from an adult who received the AZD1222 COVID-19 vaccine. The CDR3 sequence is CASSLQGTGNQPQHF. Here the CDR3 DNA reads TGTGCCAGTAGTCTCCAAGGAACGGGCAATCAGCCCCAGCATTTT.